What follows is one T cell receptor (beta chain) and its context. Its antigen is as yet unknown. Healthy donors had no documented immune events, such as infections, while sampled. This specimen belongs to a study of identifying expanded T cells in peripheral blood. Measured with immunoSEQ multiplex PCR; TCRdb has only the in-frame clones, and not every one. Counted here are under 70,000 clones, more than 75% occurring once; the ten biggest clones make up around 4.7%. Germline lookup yields CDR1 SQVTM and CDR2 ANQGSEA. J was trimmed by 0 bases and V by 7 bases; bases with no gene match: 5. CDR3 length: 14 residues. General study results and limits: Differentially abundant clones: approximately 1.3 between replicates, 16.4 at around 14 days, less than 20 at four. Clone count variance between approximately two-week samples rose with total template count.

This TCR derives from a person between 18 and 75 years old in good health. The sample was blood. The J gene is TRBJ2-1, the V gene TRBV29-1; TRBD2 agrees at 8 bases. The CDR3 protein is CSAGSGGSYNEQFF. CDR3 in DNA: TGCAGCGCGGGGAGCGGGGGCTCCTACAATGAGCAGTTCTTC.